This T cell receptor beta chain was captured by sequencing in a study of shared clonotypes between healthy human individuals. Broader study findings: Naive subsets, compared against memory subsets, generally had larger estimated richness values. Deeper or shallower sequencing was expected to change how clonotypes are shared among donors. In contrast to clonotypes shared by all four donors, non-shared clonotypes had lower generation probabilities. Represented diversity (both genetic and exposure-history) was limited by the small number of donors.

The protocol was immunoSEQ multiplex PCR, while the TCRdb copy is restricted to in-frame clones and leaves out a portion. The repertoire holds hundreds of thousands of clones, 90% to 97% seen once, with approximately 0.06% in the top ten. About this clone itself: Its antigen remains unknown.

Material for sequencing was naive CD4+ T cells sorted from blood. Regarding subset: CD45RA+ positively selected. This clonotype was sampled from a woman younger than 45 in good health.

The CDR3 sequence is CASSLSGGVLDTQYF. The CDR3 DNA sequence: TGTGCCAGCAGTTTAAGCGGGGGTGTGTTAGATACGCAGTATTTT. The chain links TRBV6-5 to TRBJ2-3, with 8 bases lining up with TRBD2. With 4 bases clipped from V and 5 bases from J, the junction kept 8 bases outside the gene matches. The V gene's germline CDR1 is MNHEY and CDR2 SVGAGI. The CDR3 is made up of 15 amino acids.